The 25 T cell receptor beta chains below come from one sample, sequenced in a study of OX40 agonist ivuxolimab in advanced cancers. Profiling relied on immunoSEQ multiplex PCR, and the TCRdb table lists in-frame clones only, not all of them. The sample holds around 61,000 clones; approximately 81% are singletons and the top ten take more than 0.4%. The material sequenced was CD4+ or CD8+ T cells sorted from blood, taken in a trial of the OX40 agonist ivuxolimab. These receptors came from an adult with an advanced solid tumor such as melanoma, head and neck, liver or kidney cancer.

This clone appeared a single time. The DNA of the CDR3 is TGTGCCAGCAGCACCAATCTTCAGGGTGACCGTGAAAAACTGTTTTTT. This codes for CASSTNLQGDREKLFF. The chain uses TRBV7-9 and TRBJ1-4; D might be TRBD1 (5 bases). Trimming took 5 bases from V and 7 from J, leaving 20 bases between them. The germline V gene encodes CDR1 SEHNR and CDR2 FQNEAQ (reference sequence). The CDR3 spans 16 residues.

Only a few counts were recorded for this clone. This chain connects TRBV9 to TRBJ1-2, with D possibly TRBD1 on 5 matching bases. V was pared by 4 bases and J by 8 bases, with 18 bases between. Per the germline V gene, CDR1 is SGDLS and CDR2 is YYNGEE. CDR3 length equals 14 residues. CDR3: CASSPGGALQGYTF. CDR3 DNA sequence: TGTGCCAGCAGCCCCGGTGGGGCACTCCAAGGCTACACCTTC.

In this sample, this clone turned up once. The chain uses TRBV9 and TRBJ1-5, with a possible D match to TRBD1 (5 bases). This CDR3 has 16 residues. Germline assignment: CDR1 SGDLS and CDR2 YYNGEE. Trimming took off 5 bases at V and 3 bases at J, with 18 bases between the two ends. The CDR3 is CASRWRGSDINQPQHF. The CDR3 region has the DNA TGTGCCAGCAGGTGGAGGGGCTCAGACATCAATCAGCCCCAGCATTTT.

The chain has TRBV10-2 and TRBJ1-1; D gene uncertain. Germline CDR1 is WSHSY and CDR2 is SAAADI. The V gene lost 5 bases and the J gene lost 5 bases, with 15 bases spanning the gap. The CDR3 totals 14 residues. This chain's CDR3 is CASSLSGRGTEAFF. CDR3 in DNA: TGCGCCAGCAGTCTAAGTGGGCGCGGAACTGAAGCTTTCTTT.

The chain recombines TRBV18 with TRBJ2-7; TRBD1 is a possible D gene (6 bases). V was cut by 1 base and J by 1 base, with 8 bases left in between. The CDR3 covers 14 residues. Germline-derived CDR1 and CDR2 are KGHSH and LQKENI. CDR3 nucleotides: TGTGCCAGCTCACCACGGGACACATCCTACGAGCAGTACTTC. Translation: CASSPRDTSYEQYF.

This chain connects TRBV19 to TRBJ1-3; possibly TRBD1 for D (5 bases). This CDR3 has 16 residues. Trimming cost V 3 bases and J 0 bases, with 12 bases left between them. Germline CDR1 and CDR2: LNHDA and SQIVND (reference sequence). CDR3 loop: CASSMGETLSGNTIYF. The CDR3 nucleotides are TGTGCCAGTAGTATGGGGGAGACGCTCTCTGGAAACACCATATATTTT.

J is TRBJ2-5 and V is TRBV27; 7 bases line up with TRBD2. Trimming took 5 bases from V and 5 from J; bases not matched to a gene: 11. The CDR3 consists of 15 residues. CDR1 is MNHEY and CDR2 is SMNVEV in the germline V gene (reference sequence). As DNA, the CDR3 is TGTGCCAGCAGTCCCACCGGGGAGGGAAGGGAGACCCAGTACTTC. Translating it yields CASSPTGEGRETQYF.

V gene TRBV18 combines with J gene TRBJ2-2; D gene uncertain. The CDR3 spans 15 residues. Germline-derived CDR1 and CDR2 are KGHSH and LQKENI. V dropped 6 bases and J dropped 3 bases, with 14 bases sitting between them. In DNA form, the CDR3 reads TGTGCCAGCTCCCGGCCCGGGCCGGACACCGGGGAGCTGTTTTTT. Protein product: CASSRPGPDTGELFF.

The CDR3 region is CASSQNRDGGQETQYF. For the CDR3, the DNA is TGCGCCAGCAGTCAAAACAGGGACGGAGGACAAGAGACCCAGTACTTC. The chain has TRBV4-3 and TRBJ2-5; D is perhaps TRBD1 (6 bases). The CDR3 extends over 16 amino acids. Germline V lookup: CDR1 LGHNA, CDR2 YSLEER. Trimming took 6 bases from V and 2 from J, leaving 19 bases between them.

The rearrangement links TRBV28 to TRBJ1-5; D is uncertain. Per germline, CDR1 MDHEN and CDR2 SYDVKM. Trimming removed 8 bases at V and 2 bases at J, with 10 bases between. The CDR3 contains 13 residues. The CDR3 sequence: CASVTLRNQPQHF. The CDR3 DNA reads TGTGCCAGCGTGACCCTTCGCAATCAGCCCCAGCATTTT.

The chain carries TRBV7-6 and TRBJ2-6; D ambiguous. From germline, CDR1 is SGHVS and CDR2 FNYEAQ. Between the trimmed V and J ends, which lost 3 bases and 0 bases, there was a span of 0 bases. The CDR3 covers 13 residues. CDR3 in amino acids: CASSFSGANVLTF. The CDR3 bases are TGTGCCAGCAGCTTCTCTGGGGCCAACGTCCTGACTTTC.

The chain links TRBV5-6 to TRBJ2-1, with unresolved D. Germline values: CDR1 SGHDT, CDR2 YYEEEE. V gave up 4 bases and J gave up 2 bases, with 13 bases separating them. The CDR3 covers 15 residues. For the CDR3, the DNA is TGTGCCAGCAGCCTCGGAAGCGCCACCTACAATGAGCAGTTCTTC. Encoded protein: CASSLGSATYNEQFF.

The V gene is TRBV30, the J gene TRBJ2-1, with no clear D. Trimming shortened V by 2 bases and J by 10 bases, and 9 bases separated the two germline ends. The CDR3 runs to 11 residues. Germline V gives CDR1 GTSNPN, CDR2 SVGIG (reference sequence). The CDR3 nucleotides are TGTGCCTGGAGTAATCCTCTAGAGCAGTTCTTC. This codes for CAWSNPLEQFF.

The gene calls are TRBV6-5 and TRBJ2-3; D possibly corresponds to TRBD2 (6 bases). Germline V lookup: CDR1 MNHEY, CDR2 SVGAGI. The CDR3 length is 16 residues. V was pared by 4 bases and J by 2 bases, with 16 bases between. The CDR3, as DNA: TGTGCCAGCAGTTGGGGGAGGAGCGGAAACACAGATACGCAGTATTTT. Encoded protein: CASSWGRSGNTDTQYF.

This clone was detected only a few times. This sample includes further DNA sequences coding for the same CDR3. In nucleotides, the CDR3 is TGTGCCAGCAGCTTAGGGGACAGGGAACCCTACGAGCAGTACTTC. Translated: CASSLGDREPYEQYF. The chain employs TRBV7-9 and TRBJ2-7; 9 bases fit TRBD1. Looked up from germline, CDR1 is SEHNR and CDR2 is FQNEAQ (reference sequence). This CDR3 comprises 15 residues. V shed 1 base, J shed 2 bases, and the junction held 3 bases outside the gene matches.

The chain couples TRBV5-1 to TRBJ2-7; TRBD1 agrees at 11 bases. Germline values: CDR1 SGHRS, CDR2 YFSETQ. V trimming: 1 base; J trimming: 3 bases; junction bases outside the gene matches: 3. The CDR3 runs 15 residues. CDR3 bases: TGCGCCAGCAGCTTGTCTGGGACAGGGGGCTACGAGCAGTACTTC. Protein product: CASSLSGTGGYEQYF.

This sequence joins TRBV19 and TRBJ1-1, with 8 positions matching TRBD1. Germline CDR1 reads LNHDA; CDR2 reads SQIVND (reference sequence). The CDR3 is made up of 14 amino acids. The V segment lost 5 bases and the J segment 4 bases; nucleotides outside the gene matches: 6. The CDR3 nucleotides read TGTGCCAGTAGTGGGGACAGGAGGGGCACTGAAGCTTTCTTT. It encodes CASSGDRRGTEAFF.

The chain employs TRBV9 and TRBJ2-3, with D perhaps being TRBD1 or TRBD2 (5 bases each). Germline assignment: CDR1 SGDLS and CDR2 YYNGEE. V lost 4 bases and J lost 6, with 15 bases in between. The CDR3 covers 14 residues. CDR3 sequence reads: CASSTGTPRDTQYF. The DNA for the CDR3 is TGTGCCAGCAGCACCGGGACCCCCAGGGATACGCAGTATTTT.

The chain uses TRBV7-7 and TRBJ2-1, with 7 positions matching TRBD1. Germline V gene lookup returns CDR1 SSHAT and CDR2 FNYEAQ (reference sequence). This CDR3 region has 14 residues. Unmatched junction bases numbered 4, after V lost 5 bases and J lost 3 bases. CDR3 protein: CASSLGTDYNEQFF. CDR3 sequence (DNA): TGTGCCAGCAGCCTTGGGACAGACTACAATGAGCAGTTCTTC. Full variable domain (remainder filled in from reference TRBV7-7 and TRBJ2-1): GAGVSQSPRYKVTKRGQDVTLRCDPISSHATLYWYQQALGQGPEFLTYFNYEAQPDKSGLPSDRFSAERPEGSISTLTIQRTEQRDSAMYRCASSLGTDYNEQFFGPGTRLTVL.

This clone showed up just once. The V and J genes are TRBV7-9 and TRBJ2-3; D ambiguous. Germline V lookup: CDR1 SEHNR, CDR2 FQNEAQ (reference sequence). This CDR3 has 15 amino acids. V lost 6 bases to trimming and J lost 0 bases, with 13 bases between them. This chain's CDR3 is CASSPFRSSTDTQYF. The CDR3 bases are TGTGCCAGCAGTCCCTTTCGGTCTAGCACAGATACGCAGTATTTT.

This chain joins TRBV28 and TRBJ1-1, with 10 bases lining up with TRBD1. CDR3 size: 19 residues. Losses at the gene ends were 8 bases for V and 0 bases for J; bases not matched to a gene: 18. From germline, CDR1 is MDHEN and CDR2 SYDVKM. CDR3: CASHRGTGVLDLMNTEAFF. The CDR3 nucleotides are TGTGCCAGCCACAGGGGGACAGGGGTCTTAGATCTCATGAACACTGAAGCTTTCTTT.

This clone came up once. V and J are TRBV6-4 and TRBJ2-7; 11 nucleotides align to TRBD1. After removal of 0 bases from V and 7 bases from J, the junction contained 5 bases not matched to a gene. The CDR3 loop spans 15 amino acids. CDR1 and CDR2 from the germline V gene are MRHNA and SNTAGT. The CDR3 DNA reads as TGTGCCAGCAGTGACTCTGGACAGGGGGCGCGGGAGCAGTACTTC. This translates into CASSDSGQGAREQYF.

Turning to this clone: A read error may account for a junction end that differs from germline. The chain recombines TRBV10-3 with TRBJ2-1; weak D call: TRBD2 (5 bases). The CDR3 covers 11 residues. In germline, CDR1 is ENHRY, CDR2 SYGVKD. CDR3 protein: CATSSGLTQFF. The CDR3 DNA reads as TGTGCCACCAGTTCCGGACTGACGCAGTTCTTC.

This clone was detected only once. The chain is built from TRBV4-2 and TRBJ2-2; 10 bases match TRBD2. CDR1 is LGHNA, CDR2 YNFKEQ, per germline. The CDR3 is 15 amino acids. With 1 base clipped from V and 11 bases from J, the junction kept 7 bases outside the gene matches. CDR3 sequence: CASSQGTSGAAELFF. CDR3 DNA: TGTGCCAGCAGCCAAGGCACTAGCGGGGCCGCCGAGCTGTTTTTT.

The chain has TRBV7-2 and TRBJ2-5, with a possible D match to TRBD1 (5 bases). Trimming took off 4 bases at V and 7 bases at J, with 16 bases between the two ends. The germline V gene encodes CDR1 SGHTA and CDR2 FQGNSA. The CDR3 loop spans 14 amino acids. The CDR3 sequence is CASSSIGAEGTQYF. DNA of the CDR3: TGTGCCAGCAGCTCCATTGGGGCCGAAGGGACCCAGTACTTC.